This T cell receptor beta chain was identified during a study of human T cells and chemical hapten exposure. This clonotype was observed a few times. Indicated time point: healthy volunteer bleed at 2 weeks. Unfractionated whole blood was the source from which total RNA was extracted. TCRdb used MiXCR to reprocess the RACE reads, holding one entry per CDR3 protein. The sample contains 30,000 to 35,000 distinct CDR3 sequences, 7.4% of which appear only once. V was clipped by 4 bases and J by 8 bases, with 9 bases between them. The CDR3 totals 11 residues. Germline assignment: CDR1 SGHAT and CDR2 FQNNGV.

The source material was whole blood. This sequence was found in a human donor in good health. Some clones in this sample may be carry-over from other donors' samples. V and J are TRBV11-2 and TRBJ2-7; no clear D. The CDR3 is CASSSGLQQYF. The CDR3 bases are TGTGCCAGCAGCTCCGGGCTACAGCAGTACTTC.